The next 21 T cell receptor beta chains were all read from a single sample in a study of blood T cell repertoires in COVID-19. This table comes from immunoSEQ multiplex PCR, and its TCRdb copy is limited to in-frame clones, with some not included. Of 65,000 to 70,000 clones listed, 65% to 90% are singletons. Sequenced: peripheral blood. These receptors came from a woman aged 55-70 years with acute or convalescent COVID-19.

This clone has a handful of counts. This sequence joins TRBV13 and TRBJ2-7, with TRBD2 matching over 11 bases. V lost 1 base to trimming and J lost 2 bases; unmatched junction nucleotides: 10. The CDR3 is made up of 18 amino acids. From germline, CDR1 is PRHDT and CDR2 FYEKMQ (reference sequence). CDR3 region: CASSLVSRLAGSPYEQYF. CDR3 sequence (DNA): TGTGCCAGCAGCTTAGTTAGCCGACTAGCGGGAAGTCCCTACGAGCAGTACTTC.

The CDR3 spells CATSLGKENTEAFF. CDR3 in DNA: TGTGCCACCAGTCTGGGCAAGGAGAACACTGAAGCTTTCTTT. This chain joins TRBV24-1 and TRBJ1-1, with D unresolved. Germline assignment: CDR1 KGHDR and CDR2 SFDVKD. V was shortened by 6 bases and J by 1 base, with 11 bases between the two germline ends. CDR3 length equals 14 residues.

The CDR3 DNA sequence: TGTGCCAGCAGCTTAGTCACGGGGGGGAACTATGGCTACACCTTC. It codes for CASSLVTGGNYGYTF. The rearrangement links TRBV7-8 to TRBJ1-2; TRBD1 is a possible D gene (5 bases). The germline V gene has CDR1 SGHVS and CDR2 FQNEAQ. The CDR3 consists of 15 residues. V was clipped by 1 base and J by 2 bases, with 11 bases between them.

This chain uses TRBV19 with TRBJ2-1, with 13 bases identical to TRBD2. This CDR3 is built from 17 residues. Germline V gene lookup returns CDR1 LNHDA and CDR2 SQIVND (reference sequence). The J segment lost 8 bases and the V segment lost 0 bases, leaving 7 bases of the junction unmatched. Here the CDR3 reads CASSIDQLAGGPDEQFF. DNA for the CDR3: TGTGCCAGTAGTATAGATCAACTAGCGGGGGGGCCCGATGAGCAGTTCTTC.

This clone has only a few counts. The chain carries TRBV27 and TRBJ2-5; 10 bases align to TRBD1. The V gene's germline CDR1 is MNHEY and CDR2 SMNVEV (reference sequence). Trimming took 1 base from V and 4 from J; bases not matched to a gene: 6. CDR3 length: 16 amino acids. The CDR3 region is CASSLFSGTGAETQYF. CDR3 DNA: TGTGCCAGCAGTTTATTCTCTGGGACAGGGGCAGAGACCCAGTACTTC.

CDR3 sequence reads: CSGTINTEAFF. The DNA of the CDR3 is TGCAGCGGGACTATAAACACTGAAGCTTTCTTT. The chain couples TRBV29-1 to TRBJ1-1; the D is unclear. CDR3 length equals 11 residues. V lost 7 bases and J 2 bases, leaving 8 bases between the germline ends. Germline lookup yields CDR1 SQVTM and CDR2 ANQGSEA.

The chain combines TRBV6-1 with TRBJ1-3; no clear D. With 3 bases removed from V and 2 bases from J, the gap between germline ends came to 11 bases. CDR1 MNHNS and CDR2 SASEGT come from the germline V gene. This CDR3 is built from 15 residues. CDR3 nucleotides: TGTGCCAGCAGTGACGGGTCTTCACCTGGAAACACCATATATTTT. Amino acid sequence: CASSDGSSPGNTIYF.

This chain links TRBV5-1 with TRBJ2-5; TRBD2 matches 14 bases. CDR1 SGHRS and CDR2 YFSETQ come from the germline V gene. The ends lost 2 bases at V and 4 bases at J; junction bases unmatched: 10. The CDR3 covers 18 residues. CDR3 residues: CASSLGTSGSGSRETQYF. The CDR3 coding sequence is TGCGCCAGCAGCTTAGGGACTAGCGGGAGTGGTTCGCGAGAGACCCAGTACTTC.

This clone was counted once. The gene calls are TRBV7-2 and TRBJ1-5, with D maybe TRBD1 (6 bases). V was trimmed by 4 bases and J by 6 bases, leaving 10 bases between them. In germline, CDR1 is SGHTA, CDR2 FQGNSA. CDR3 length: 13 residues. CDR3 nucleotide sequence: TGTGCCAGCAGCTCAACAGGGTTTCAGCCCCAGCATTTT. Its protein product is CASSSTGFQPQHF.

This rearrangement joins TRBV6-5 to TRBJ1-5; the match to TRBD1 covers 12 bases. CDR3 length: 15 amino acids. CDR1 and CDR2 from the germline V gene are MNHEY and SVGAGI. Trimming at V came to 5 bases and at J to 3 bases, leaving 2 bases not matched to a gene. CDR3 amino acids: CASSRDRGPNQPQHF. The CDR3 DNA reads as TGTGCCAGCAGTCGGGACAGGGGGCCCAATCAGCCCCAGCATTTT.

J is TRBJ1-4 and V is TRBV2, with TRBD1 identical over 10 bases. The V gene's germline CDR1 is SNHLY and CDR2 FYNNEI. Trimming removed 8 bases from V and 5 bases from J; junction bases left unmatched: 11. The CDR3 has 16 amino acids. The CDR3 DNA sequence: TGTGCCAGCTATAGGGACAGGGGTTGGGAGAATGAAAAACTGTTTTTT. This gives the protein CASYRDRGWENEKLFF. The variable domain in full, with the rest retrieved from reference TRBV2 and TRBJ1-4, is EPEVTQTPSHQVTQMGQEVILRCVPISNHLYFYWYRQILGQKVEFLVSFYNNEISEKSEIFDDQFSVERPDGSNFTLKIRSTKLEDSAMYFCASYRDRGWENEKLFFGSGTQLSVL.

The rearrangement uses TRBV3-1 (or the pseudogene TRBV3-2) and TRBJ2-7, with 10 positions matching TRBD2. V lost 4 bases to trimming and J lost 5 bases; unmatched junction nucleotides: 17. In germline, CDR1 is LGHDT, CDR2 YNNKEL (reference sequence). The CDR3 has 18 residues. The CDR3 loop reads CASSPLPSGRLDGDEQYF. CDR3 DNA sequence: TGTGCCAGCAGCCCTCTCCCTAGCGGGAGACTAGACGGCGACGAGCAGTACTTC.

This clone was picked up a small number of times. V usage is TRBV18 and J usage is TRBJ2-7; 9 bases match TRBD2. The CDR3 totals 15 residues. Germline V gene sequence: CDR1 KGHSH, CDR2 LQKENI. V was clipped by 4 bases and J by 4 bases; unmatched bases: 8. In DNA form, the CDR3 reads TGTGCCAGCTCACTACGACTAGCGGAGGTTTACGAGCAGTACTTC. This translates into CASSLRLAEVYEQYF.

This chain joins TRBV7-9 and TRBJ1-6; no firm D call. Looked up from germline, CDR1 is SEHNR and CDR2 is FQNEAQ (reference sequence). The CDR3 consists of 14 residues. V shed 2 bases and J shed 10 bases, with 12 bases lying between them. CDR3 bases: TGTGCCAGCAGCTTACAGGTTCCGGGGTCACCCCTCCACTTT. This encodes CASSLQVPGSPLHF.

This chain connects TRBV9 to TRBJ2-3; 8 bases match TRBD1. With 4 bases clipped from V and 5 bases from J, the junction kept 3 bases outside the gene matches. Germline assignment: CDR1 SGDLS and CDR2 YYNGEE. CDR3 length equals 13 residues. CDR3 loop: CASSNRGIDTQYF. CDR3 coding DNA: TGTGCCAGCAGCAACAGGGGGATAGATACGCAGTATTTT.

The chain carries TRBV5-1 and TRBJ2-7, with 13 bases matching TRBD2. J was trimmed by 1 base and V by 3 bases; bases with no gene match: 7. Germline assignment: CDR1 SGHRS and CDR2 YFSETQ. The CDR3 length is 17 residues. CDR3: CASSSRTSGRGSYEQYF. CDR3 nucleotides: TGCGCCAGCAGCTCACGGACTAGCGGGAGAGGTTCCTACGAGCAGTACTTC.

The chain joins TRBV19 to TRBJ2-1; possible D gene TRBD2, 5 bases. There are 15 residues in the CDR3. The ends were cut back, 5 bases at V and 1 base at J, with 12 bases in the middle. CDR1 LNHDA and CDR2 SQIVND come from the germline V gene (reference sequence). The CDR3 DNA reads TGTGCCAGTAGTTTTCCTAGCAAGTCCTACAATGAGCAGTTCTTC. It specifies CASSFPSKSYNEQFF.

A few counts support this clone. The chain has TRBV6-1 and TRBJ2-1, with D unclear. Germline V CDR1 and CDR2: MNHNS, SASEGT. This CDR3 contains 13 residues. V lost 0 bases to trimming and J lost 8 bases, with 8 bases between them. CDR3 loop: CASSEARFDEQFF. The CDR3 DNA follows: TGTGCCAGCAGTGAAGCGAGGTTCGATGAGCAGTTCTTC.

This clone is a singleton in its sample. V is TRBV7-9 and J is TRBJ1-3; TRBD1 aligns across 9 bases. The V gene end was trimmed by 3 bases and the J gene end by 2 bases; junction bases not matched to a gene: 5. Germline V gene data show CDR1 as SEHNR and CDR2 as FQNEAQ (reference sequence). The CDR3 is 16 amino acids. The CDR3 sequence: CASSFYRDRAGNTIYF. CDR3 nucleotide sequence: TGTGCCAGCAGCTTTTATCGGGACAGGGCTGGAAACACCATATATTTT.

The J gene is TRBJ2-1, the V gene TRBV18; 10 bases match TRBD2. This CDR3 contains 15 residues. Trimming took 5 bases from V and 5 from J; bases not matched to a gene: 6. Per the germline V gene, CDR1 is KGHSH and CDR2 is LQKENI. CDR3 nucleotides: TGTGCCAGCTCAGAGGGGACTAGCGCCAACAATGAGCAGTTCTTC. Residues: CASSEGTSANNEQFF.

V gene TRBV11-3 combines with J gene TRBJ2-5; 9 nucleotides agree with TRBD2. The ends lost 5 bases at V and 5 bases at J; junction bases unmatched: 12. The CDR3 extends over 16 amino acids. The germline gives CDR1 SGHNT, CDR2 YENEEA. The CDR3 loop is CASSPDGRGGDETQYF. In nucleotides, the CDR3 is TGTGCCAGCAGCCCCGATGGGCGGGGGGGCGACGAGACCCAGTACTTC.